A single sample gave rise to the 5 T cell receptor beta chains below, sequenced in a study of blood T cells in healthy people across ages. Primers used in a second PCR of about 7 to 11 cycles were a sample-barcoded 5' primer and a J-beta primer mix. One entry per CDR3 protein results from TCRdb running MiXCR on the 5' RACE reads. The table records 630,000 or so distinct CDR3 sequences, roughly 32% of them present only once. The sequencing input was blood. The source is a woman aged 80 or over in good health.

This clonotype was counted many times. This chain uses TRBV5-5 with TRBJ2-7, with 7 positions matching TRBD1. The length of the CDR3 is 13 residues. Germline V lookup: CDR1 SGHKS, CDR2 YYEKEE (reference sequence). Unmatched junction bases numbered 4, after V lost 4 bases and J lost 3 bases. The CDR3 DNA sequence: TGTGCCAGCAGCAGCGACAGGGACTACGAGCAGTACTTC. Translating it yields CASSSDRDYEQYF.

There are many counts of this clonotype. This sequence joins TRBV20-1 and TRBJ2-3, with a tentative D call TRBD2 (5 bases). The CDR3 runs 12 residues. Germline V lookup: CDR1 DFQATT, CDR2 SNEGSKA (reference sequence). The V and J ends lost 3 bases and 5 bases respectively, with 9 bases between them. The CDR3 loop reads CSASGEKDTQYF. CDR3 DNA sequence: TGCAGTGCTAGCGGGGAAAAAGATACGCAGTATTTT.

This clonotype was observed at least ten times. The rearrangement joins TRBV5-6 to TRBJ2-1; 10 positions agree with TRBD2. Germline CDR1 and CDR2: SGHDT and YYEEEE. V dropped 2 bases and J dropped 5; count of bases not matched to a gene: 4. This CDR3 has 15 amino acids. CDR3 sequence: CASSFSGGWDNEQFF. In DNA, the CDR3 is TGTGCCAGCAGCTTTAGCGGGGGGTGGGACAATGAGCAGTTCTTC.

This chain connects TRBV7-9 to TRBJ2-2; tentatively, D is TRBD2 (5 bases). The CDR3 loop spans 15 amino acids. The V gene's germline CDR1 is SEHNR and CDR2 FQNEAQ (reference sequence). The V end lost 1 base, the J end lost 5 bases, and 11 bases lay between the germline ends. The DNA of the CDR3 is TGTGCCAGCAGCTTAGGCGGACGAGGGACCGGGGAGCTGTTTTTT. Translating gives CASSLGGRGTGELFF.

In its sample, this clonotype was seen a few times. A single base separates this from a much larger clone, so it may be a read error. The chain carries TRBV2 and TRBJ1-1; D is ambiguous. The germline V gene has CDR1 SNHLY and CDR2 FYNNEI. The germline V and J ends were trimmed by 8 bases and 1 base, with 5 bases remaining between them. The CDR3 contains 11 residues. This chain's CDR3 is CASLRNTEAFF. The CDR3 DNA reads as TGTGCCAGCCTAAGGAACACTGAAGCTTTCTTT.